What follows are 20 T cell receptor beta chains derived from one specimen sequenced in a study of Tregs in tolerant kidney transplant recipients. Recipients received nonmyeloablative bone marrow transplants from related graft donors, with transient mixed chimerism. Measured with immunoSEQ multiplex PCR; TCRdb has only the in-frame clones, and not every one. The data contain about 50,000 clones, more than 70% of them singletons. Sequenced here: CD8+ T cells from blood (PBMCs), sampled 12 months after the transplant. The receptors here all came from a human patient who received a combined kidney and bone marrow transplant. Some of the T cells might come from the graft donor.

As DNA, the CDR3 is TGTGCCAGCAGGATGTACACAGTCAACACTGAAGCTTTCTTT. As protein: CASRMYTVNTEAFF. V is TRBV5-4 and J is TRBJ1-1; D gene unclear. The V and J ends lost 5 bases and 2 bases respectively, with 13 bases between them. The CDR3 loop spans 14 amino acids. Germline CDR1 is SGHNT and CDR2 is YYREEE (reference sequence).

V is TRBV27 and J is TRBJ1-5, with a possible D match to TRBD1 (6 bases). Between the trimmed V and J ends, which lost 8 bases and 4 bases, there was a span of 18 bases. This CDR3 region has 15 residues. Germline V lookup: CDR1 MNHEY, CDR2 SMNVEV (reference sequence). The CDR3 DNA reads as TGTGCCAGCGGGAAAACAGGGATGGGAAATCAGCCCCAGCATTTT. This translates into CASGKTGMGNQPQHF.

The chain couples TRBV7-2 to TRBJ2-1; TRBD2 agrees at 10 bases. The trim removed 5 bases at V and 7 bases at J, leaving 8 bases unmatched. From germline, CDR1 is SGHTA and CDR2 FQGNSA. The CDR3 length is 15 residues. CDR3 region: CASSPISSGRNEQFF. In DNA, the CDR3 is TGTGCCAGCAGCCCGATCTCTAGCGGGAGAAATGAGCAGTTCTTC.

The chain recombines TRBV7-9 with TRBJ1-4; no reliable D call. V gave up 3 bases and J gave up 6 bases, with 8 bases separating them. The CDR3 contains 13 residues. Germline V gene lookup returns CDR1 SEHNR and CDR2 FQNEAQ (reference sequence). For the CDR3, the DNA is TGTGCCAGCAGCTTCGTCGAGGATGAAAAACTGTTTTTT. Translation: CASSFVEDEKLFF.

This clone was counted once. This chain joins TRBV19 and TRBJ2-2; the D is unclear. Per germline, CDR1 LNHDA and CDR2 SQIVND (reference sequence). V lost 11 bases and J 1 base, leaving 11 bases between the germline ends. This CDR3 spans 13 amino acids. DNA for the CDR3: TGTGCCCCAAGGAGCGAGAACACCGGGGAGCTGTTTTTT. It specifies CAPRSENTGELFF.

This clone was seen more than once but under ten times. The rearrangement joins TRBV21-1 to TRBJ2-7; TRBD2 is taken as the D call from the table, unchecked against the DNA. TRBV21-1 is classified as a pseudogene. The CDR3 length is 16 residues. The CDR3 DNA follows: TGTGCCAGCAGCAACATCGAACAGTCGGGAACCTACGAGCAGTACTTC. This encodes CASSNIEQSGTYEQYF.

V and J are TRBV5-4 and TRBJ2-3, with TRBD2 identical over 12 bases. Germline V gene lookup returns CDR1 SGHNT and CDR2 YYREEE (reference sequence). This CDR3 spans 16 amino acids. V was clipped by 2 bases and J by 4 bases; unmatched bases: 5. The CDR3 region has the DNA TGTGCCAGCAGCTTAGGGCTAGCGGGGGGGCCAGATACGCAGTATTTT. Residues: CASSLGLAGGPDTQYF.

In DNA, the CDR3 is TGTGCCAGCAGCGTAGAGGTGGTTAGCGGACCCACAGATACGCAGTATTTT. Amino acids: CASSVEVVSGPTDTQYF. V and J are TRBV9 and TRBJ2-3; the D gene is possibly TRBD2 (6 bases). CDR1 is SGDLS and CDR2 is YYNGEE in the germline V gene. The CDR3 length is 17 residues. Trimming pared 0 bases from V and 2 bases from J, leaving 16 bases between.

The chain couples TRBV6-6 to TRBJ2-7; weak D call: TRBD1 (5 bases). Looked up from germline, CDR1 is MNHNY and CDR2 is SVGAGI (reference sequence). V lost 4 bases to trimming and J lost 2 bases, with 9 bases between them. CDR3 length equals 13 residues. The CDR3 bases are TGTGCCAGCAGTTTTCCAGGGACCTACGAGCAGTACTTC. It translates to CASSFPGTYEQYF.

V and J are TRBV5-1 and TRBJ2-7, with 7 positions matching TRBD2. V shed 4 bases, J shed 2 bases, and the junction held 3 bases outside the gene matches. The CDR3 has 13 amino acids. The germline gives CDR1 SGHRS, CDR2 YFSETQ. The DNA of the CDR3 is TGCGCCAGCAGCAACCGGGAGGCCTACGAGCAGTACTTC. Amino acid sequence: CASSNREAYEQYF.

This rearrangement joins TRBV19 to TRBJ2-7; D might be TRBD2 (5 bases). Trimming removed 8 bases from V and 1 base from J, with 9 bases in between. The CDR3 length is 12 residues. Germline-derived CDR1 and CDR2 are LNHDA and SQIVND (reference sequence). CDR3: CASEGRSYEQYF. The CDR3, as DNA: TGTGCCAGTGAGGGTCGGTCCTACGAGCAGTACTTC. Using reference TRBV19 and TRBJ2-7 for the parts outside the CDR3, the full variable domain is DGGITQSPKYLFRKEGQNVTLSCEQNLNHDAMYWYRQDPGQGLRLIYYSQIVNDFQKGDIAEGYSVSREKKESFPLTVTSAQKNPTAFYLCASEGRSYEQYFGPGTRLTVT.

V is TRBV4-2 and J is TRBJ2-7, with TRBD2 matching over 12 bases. CDR3 length: 15 amino acids. The J segment lost 4 bases and the V segment lost 2 bases, leaving 3 bases of the junction unmatched. CDR1 LGHNA and CDR2 YNFKEQ come from the germline V gene. DNA for the CDR3: TGTGCCAGCAGCCAACTGACTAGCGGGAGTTACGAGCAGTACTTC. This sequence encodes CASSQLTSGSYEQYF.

The chain links TRBV4-2 to TRBJ2-7; TRBD2 matches at 9 bases. The germline V gene has CDR1 LGHNA and CDR2 YNFKEQ. V lost 5 bases and J lost 0; bases outside the gene matches: 8. The CDR3 is 16 amino acids. The CDR3 is CASSWELAGSSYEQYF. The DNA of the CDR3 is TGTGCCAGCAGCTGGGAGCTAGCGGGAAGCTCCTACGAGCAGTACTTC.

CDR3 residues: CASSWGQDNYGYTF. The CDR3 DNA sequence: TGTGCCAGTAGTTGGGGACAGGACAACTATGGCTACACCTTC. The V call is TRBV19, the J call TRBJ1-2, with 8 bases lining up with TRBD1. V was pared by 5 bases and J by 2 bases, with 4 bases of the junction left unmatched. The V gene's germline CDR1 is LNHDA and CDR2 SQIVND (reference sequence). The CDR3 extends over 14 amino acids.

J is TRBJ2-5 and V is TRBV2; D is unclear. The DNA end is a closer match to TRBJ2-7, so the J assignment may be wrong. Germline V gene lookup returns CDR1 SNHLY and CDR2 FYNNEI. This CDR3 is built from 12 residues. The DNA for the CDR3 is TGTGCCAGCAGTCAATTGGGCAACGAGCAGTACTTC. Translated: CASSQLGNEQYF.

The sample holds a few counts of this clone. This chain uses TRBV4-2 with TRBJ1-2, with D possibly matching TRBD1 (5 bases). Trimming removed 7 bases from V and 2 bases from J, with 23 bases in between. There are 17 residues in the CDR3. Germline V gene lookup returns CDR1 LGHNA and CDR2 YNFKEQ. The CDR3 DNA follows: TGTGCCAGCATCATTCTCGGGGGTCAAGACGGGAACTATGGCTACACCTTC. This translates into CASIILGGQDGNYGYTF.

The chain joins TRBV19 to TRBJ1-5; D not certain. The germline gives CDR1 LNHDA, CDR2 SQIVND (reference sequence). The CDR3 sequence is 14 residues long. V was pared by 3 bases and J by 7 bases, with 13 bases between. CDR3 DNA: TGTGCCAGTAGTATTGAGCAGCGGAGGCAGCCCCAGCATTTT. Its protein is CASSIEQRRQPQHF.

The chain carries TRBV13 and TRBJ1-3; 7 bases agree with TRBD1. Per germline, CDR1 PRHDT and CDR2 FYEKMQ (reference sequence). The CDR3 runs 14 residues. Unmatched junction bases numbered 8, after V lost 8 bases and J lost 4 bases. The CDR3 here is CASGRGTAGNTIYF. DNA for the CDR3: TGTGCCAGCGGGCGCGGGACAGCGGGAAACACCATATATTTT.

The chain carries TRBV9 and TRBJ2-7, with 8 bases aligning to TRBD1. The germline CDR1 and CDR2 sequences are SGDLS and YYNGEE. The V and J ends lost 4 bases and 6 bases, in that order; junction bases with no gene match: 9. This CDR3 comprises 14 residues. In DNA form, the CDR3 reads TGTGCCAGCAGCACAGACAGGGGTGGTTCCGAGCAGTACTTC. Translated: CASSTDRGGSEQYF.

On this clone: The same CDR3 arises from other DNA sequences in this sample as well. The V call is TRBV4-1, the J call TRBJ1-6, with D maybe TRBD1 (6 bases). The germline V gene encodes CDR1 MGHRA and CDR2 YSYEKL. The CDR3 is made up of 15 amino acids. Trimming pared 2 bases from V and 13 bases from J, leaving 18 bases between. CDR3 DNA: TGCGCCAGCAGCCAAATTTCCAGGGGCAGCTCCCCCCTCCACTTT. Translated, it gives CASSQISRGSSPLHF.